These 31 T cell receptor beta chains were sequenced from one sample in a study of blood T cell repertoires in COVID-19. Clones were read by immunoSEQ multiplex PCR, and TCRdb kept only the in-frame ones, dropping some. Seen here are 95,000 to 110,000 clones, about 87% observed once, and the top ten hold 6.8%. The sequencing input was peripheral blood. These receptor sequences come from a man aged 45-60 years with active or convalescent COVID-19.

The chain recombines TRBV7-2 with TRBJ2-3; 8 bases are shared with TRBD1. The CDR3 length is 15 residues. Per germline, CDR1 SGHTA and CDR2 FQGNSA. V shed 3 bases and J 6 bases; nucleotides not matched to a gene: 8. CDR3 coding DNA: TGTGCCAGCAGCTTCTCCCCCCAGGGGGCCGATACGCAGTATTTT. Protein: CASSFSPQGADTQYF.

V usage is TRBV28 and J usage is TRBJ2-7, with 7 positions matching TRBD2. CDR1 is MDHEN, CDR2 SYDVKM, per germline. Losses at the gene ends were 7 bases for V and 4 bases for J; bases not matched to a gene: 13. The CDR3 loop spans 15 amino acids. In DNA, the CDR3 is TGTGCCAGCACGGAAGAGCCTAGCGGCGGTTACGAGCAGTACTTC. It specifies CASTEEPSGGYEQYF.

This clone occurred a few times. J is TRBJ1-5 and V is TRBV13; 7 bases align to TRBD1. V was clipped by 6 bases and J by 0 bases; unmatched bases: 11. The CDR3 contains 17 residues. Germline assignment: CDR1 PRHDT and CDR2 FYEKMQ (reference sequence). The CDR3 sequence: CASREITGTVSNQPQHF. The CDR3 DNA sequence: TGTGCCAGCAGGGAAATCACCGGGACAGTTAGCAATCAGCCCCAGCATTTT.

This chain connects TRBV7-2 to TRBJ1-2, with 7 positions matching TRBD1. The trim removed 5 bases at V and 4 bases at J, leaving 10 bases unmatched. Germline CDR1 reads SGHTA; CDR2 reads FQGNSA. The CDR3 totals 15 residues. The CDR3 reads CASSESTGTAYGYTF. For the CDR3, the DNA is TGTGCCAGCAGCGAGAGTACTGGGACAGCCTATGGCTACACCTTC.

This chain joins TRBV30 and TRBJ2-6, with D maybe TRBD1 (6 bases). This CDR3 spans 17 amino acids. CDR1 and CDR2 from the germline V gene are GTSNPN and SVGIG (reference sequence). V was trimmed by 3 bases and J by 1 base, leaving 16 bases between them. The CDR3 DNA follows: TGTGCCTGGAGATCGACAGGTTATCAGTCTGGGGCCAACGTCCTGACTTTC. It yields the protein CAWRSTGYQSGANVLTF.

The chain combines TRBV18 with TRBJ2-1; the D is unclear. The ends were cut back, 6 bases at V and 0 bases at J, with 9 bases in the middle. This CDR3 is built from 14 residues. The germline CDR1 and CDR2 sequences are KGHSH and LQKENI. The DNA of the CDR3 is TGTGCCAGCTCGGCAACCAGCTCCTACAATGAGCAGTTCTTC. This codes for CASSATSSYNEQFF.

The count of this clone is one. The chain employs TRBV7-2 and TRBJ2-3; the D is unclear. V was pared by 2 bases and J by 6 bases, with 6 bases between. This CDR3 region has 12 residues. Germline CDR1 is SGHTA and CDR2 is FQGNSA. The CDR3 loop is CASSLQVDTQYF. The CDR3 bases are TGTGCCAGCAGCTTACAGGTGGATACGCAGTATTTT.

The chain links TRBV19 to TRBJ2-3; a weak D match, TRBD1 (6 bases). From germline, CDR1 is LNHDA and CDR2 SQIVND (reference sequence). The CDR3 is 15 residues long. Trimming shortened V by 7 bases and J by 1 base, and 15 bases separated the two germline ends. The CDR3 DNA sequence: TGTGCCAGTAATCAGGGGAGATCAGGCACAGATACGCAGTATTTT. It translates to CASNQGRSGTDTQYF.

This sequence joins TRBV29-1 and TRBJ1-2, with 9 nucleotides matching TRBD1. CDR3 size: 12 residues. V trimming: 6 bases; J trimming: 7 bases; junction bases outside the gene matches: 6. CDR1 SQVTM and CDR2 ANQGSEA come from the germline V gene. CDR3 amino acids: CSVGQGGVGYTF. CDR3 DNA sequence: TGCAGCGTGGGACAGGGCGGGGTTGGCTACACCTTC.

The rearrangement links TRBV20-1 to TRBJ1-1; TRBD1 is a possible D gene (6 bases). Germline V gene lookup returns CDR1 DFQATT and CDR2 SNEGSKA (reference sequence). The CDR3 runs to 11 residues. V was pared by 6 bases and J by 10 bases, with 15 bases between. The CDR3 DNA sequence: TGCAGTGCGGAACGGGGACAAGTAGCTTTCTTT. The encoded protein is CSAERGQVAFF.

This chain uses TRBV29-1 with TRBJ2-1; TRBD1 matches 7 bases. This CDR3 is built from 11 residues. V shed 4 bases, J shed 7 bases, and the junction held 1 base outside the gene matches. The germline V gene encodes CDR1 SQVTM and CDR2 ANQGSEA. The CDR3 region has the DNA TGCAGCGTTGCAGGGGGTAATGAGCAGTTCTTC. Translating it yields CSVAGGNEQFF.

The chain combines TRBV14 with TRBJ2-7, with D unclear. The CDR3 consists of 11 residues. CDR1 is SGHDN, CDR2 FVKESK, per germline. V shed 5 bases and J shed 3 bases, with 5 bases lying between them. The CDR3 DNA sequence: TGTGCCAGCAGCTATCTCTACGAGCAGTACTTC. It translates to CASSYLYEQYF.

The J gene is TRBJ1-5, the V gene TRBV7-2, with 10 bases fitting TRBD1. The CDR3 totals 15 residues. Germline trimming cut 3 bases from V and 4 bases from J; bases unmatched to any gene: 3. Germline values: CDR1 SGHTA, CDR2 FQGNSA. CDR3: CASSFRTGGNQPQHF. The CDR3 DNA follows: TGTGCCAGCAGCTTCAGGACAGGGGGTAATCAGCCCCAGCATTTT.

This rearrangement joins TRBV27 to TRBJ1-5; a possible D gene is TRBD1 (6 bases). The germline CDR1 and CDR2 sequences are MNHEY and SMNVEV (reference sequence). The CDR3 runs to 14 residues. Trimming took off 6 bases at V and 0 bases at J, with 9 bases between the two ends. The chain's CDR3 is CASRDRYSNQPQHF. CDR3 nucleotides: TGTGCCAGCAGGGACAGATATAGCAATCAGCCCCAGCATTTT.

The chain joins TRBV19 to TRBJ2-2; 12 positions agree with TRBD2. Germline V gene data show CDR1 as LNHDA and CDR2 as SQIVND (reference sequence). The J segment lost 6 bases and the V segment lost 9 bases, leaving 11 bases of the junction unmatched. This CDR3 comprises 16 residues. The CDR3 reads CASTSGTSGSAGELFF. CDR3 DNA: TGTGCCAGCACATCCGGGACTAGCGGGTCAGCCGGGGAGCTGTTTTTT.

This clone was seen a handful of times. The junction differs from germline at one of its ends, possibly a read error. The J gene is TRBJ2-2, the V gene TRBV7-9; 7 bases agree with TRBD1. Germline CDR1 and CDR2: SEHNR and FQNEAQ (reference sequence). The CDR3 is 17 amino acids. DNA of the CDR3: TGTGCCAGCAGCCTAGCCGGGACAGACATGAACACCGGGGAGCTGTTTTTT. This translates into CASSLAGTDMNTGELFF.

The chain joins TRBV19 to TRBJ1-5, with D possibly TRBD1 on 6 matching bases. The germline V gene encodes CDR1 LNHDA and CDR2 SQIVND (reference sequence). The CDR3 consists of 14 residues. V was clipped by 5 bases and J by 5 bases, with 13 bases between them. CDR3 bases: TGTGCCAGTAGTTCCCAGGGGAACGATCAGCCCCAGCATTTT. Amino acids: CASSSQGNDQPQHF.

This chain joins TRBV5-1 and TRBJ2-3; TRBD2 aligns across 9 bases. The germline gives CDR1 SGHRS, CDR2 YFSETQ. The CDR3 consists of 16 residues. The J segment lost 6 bases and the V segment lost 4 bases, leaving 12 bases of the junction unmatched. CDR3 in amino acids: CASSPLVAGGRDTQYF. The DNA for the CDR3 is TGCGCCAGCAGCCCGTTGGTGGCGGGAGGGCGGGATACGCAGTATTTT.

This clone was found once. The rearrangement uses TRBV7-9 and TRBJ1-4, with TRBD1 identical over 8 bases. The V segment lost 0 bases and the J segment 8 bases; nucleotides outside the gene matches: 5. Germline CDR1 and CDR2: SEHNR and FQNEAQ (reference sequence). The CDR3 sequence is 15 residues long. CDR3 region: CASSLAAGGVEKLFF. CDR3 nucleotide sequence: TGTGCCAGCAGCTTAGCAGCAGGGGGCGTAGAAAAACTGTTTTTT.

V is TRBV27 and J is TRBJ2-1; TRBD2 agrees at 7 bases. Germline V CDR1 and CDR2: MNHEY, SMNVEV (reference sequence). Trimming took 6 bases from V and 2 from J; bases not matched to a gene: 13. The CDR3 length is 17 residues. The CDR3: CASRSRKASGTYNEQFF. CDR3 DNA sequence: TGTGCCAGCAGGTCTCGCAAGGCTAGCGGAACCTACAATGAGCAGTTCTTC.

The rearrangement joins TRBV5-1 to TRBJ2-1; a weak D match, TRBD1 (5 bases). Trimming stripped 4 bases from V and 7 bases from J, with 18 bases between. CDR1 and CDR2 (germline): SGHRS, YFSETQ. This CDR3 comprises 15 residues. The CDR3 loop is CASSRTGNEINEQFF. The CDR3 DNA sequence: TGCGCCAGCAGCCGCACAGGTAACGAGATAAATGAGCAGTTCTTC.

This clone was seen once. The rearrangement links TRBV28 to TRBJ1-2; D remains unclear. The V gene lost 3 bases and the J gene lost 4 bases, with 9 bases spanning the gap. CDR3 length: 13 residues. Per germline, CDR1 MDHEN and CDR2 SYDVKM. The CDR3 region is CASSLKSSYGYTF. The CDR3 nucleotides read TGTGCCAGCAGTTTGAAGTCTAGCTATGGCTACACCTTC.

The V call is TRBV5-1, the J call TRBJ2-3, with D tentatively TRBD1 (6 bases). Germline CDR1 reads SGHRS; CDR2 reads YFSETQ. The ends were cut back, 2 bases at V and 0 bases at J, with 10 bases in the middle. This CDR3 comprises 15 residues. The CDR3, as DNA: TGCGCCAGCAGCTTCAGGGGCTACAGCACAGATACGCAGTATTTT. Amino acid sequence: CASSFRGYSTDTQYF.

V usage is TRBV5-1 and J usage is TRBJ1-2, with D perhaps TRBD1 (6 bases). V lost 4 bases and J lost 0, with 13 bases in between. The CDR3 consists of 15 residues. Germline V gives CDR1 SGHRS, CDR2 YFSETQ. The CDR3 DNA sequence: TGCGCCAGCAGCCCGACAGGAGGAGCTAACTATGGCTACACCTTC. Its protein product is CASSPTGGANYGYTF.

V gene TRBV4-1 combines with J gene TRBJ2-7; 9 positions agree with TRBD1. The length of the CDR3 is 15 residues. Unmatched junction bases numbered 11, after V lost 7 bases and J lost 4 bases. Germline V lookup: CDR1 MGHRA, CDR2 YSYEKL. CDR3 DNA: TGCGCCAGCACCCCCGAGGGGGGACAGGGATACGAGCAGTACTTC. This encodes CASTPEGGQGYEQYF.

The chain has TRBV7-2 and TRBJ1-4; weak D call: TRBD1 (6 bases). The V gene lost 2 bases and the J gene lost 4 bases, with 11 bases spanning the gap. CDR3 size: 15 residues. From germline, CDR1 is SGHTA and CDR2 FQGNSA. CDR3 sequence reads: CASSLWTALNEKLFF. In DNA, the CDR3 is TGTGCCAGCAGCTTATGGACAGCCCTTAATGAAAAACTGTTTTTT.

V and J are TRBV23-1 and TRBJ1-5; D perhaps matches TRBD1 (5 bases). TRBV23-1 counts as an open reading frame of uncertain function. This CDR3 comprises 11 residues. Trimming cost V 11 bases and J 4 bases, with 9 bases left between them. As DNA, the CDR3 is TGCGCCGGAGCAGGGAATCAGCCCCAGCATTTT. This encodes CAGAGNQPQHF.

This clone was seen only once. V is TRBV14 and J is TRBJ2-1, with D possibly TRBD2 on 9 matching bases. The CDR3 totals 20 residues. V gave up 0 bases and J gave up 4 bases, with 25 bases separating them. The germline V gene has CDR1 SGHDN and CDR2 FVKESK. The CDR3 coding sequence is TGTGCCAGCAGCCAAGAACAGGGGGGGACTAGCTCATTACTTTACAATGAGCAGTTCTTC. It encodes CASSQEQGGTSSLLYNEQFF.

A single count supports this clone. This chain connects TRBV7-9 to TRBJ2-1, with 10 bases fitting TRBD1. The CDR3 runs to 14 residues. CDR1 SEHNR and CDR2 FQNEAQ come from the germline V gene (reference sequence). Trimming took 1 base from V and 6 from J; bases not matched to a gene: 0. CDR3 coding DNA: TGTGCCAGCAGCTTAGGGACAGGGGGCAATGAGCAGTTCTTC. This sequence encodes CASSLGTGGNEQFF.

This sequence joins TRBV3-1 (or the pseudogene TRBV3-2) and TRBJ1-2; D not certain. The V end was cut by 2 bases, the J end by 2 bases, with 24 bases between. CDR1 LGHDT and CDR2 YNNKEL come from the germline V gene (reference sequence). The CDR3 runs to 19 residues. The CDR3: CASSQRARSRVEENYGYTF. In nucleotides, the CDR3 is TGTGCCAGCAGCCAACGGGCCCGGAGTAGAGTGGAGGAAAACTATGGCTACACCTTC.

The chain combines TRBV28 with TRBJ2-7; TRBD1 matches at 9 bases. CDR3 length: 16 amino acids. Germline-derived CDR1 and CDR2 are MDHEN and SYDVKM. The ends lost 3 bases at V and 5 bases at J; junction bases unmatched: 11. CDR3 residues: CASSLVRDRVVDEQYF. In DNA, the CDR3 is TGTGCCAGCAGTTTGGTCCGGGACAGGGTGGTAGACGAGCAGTACTTC.